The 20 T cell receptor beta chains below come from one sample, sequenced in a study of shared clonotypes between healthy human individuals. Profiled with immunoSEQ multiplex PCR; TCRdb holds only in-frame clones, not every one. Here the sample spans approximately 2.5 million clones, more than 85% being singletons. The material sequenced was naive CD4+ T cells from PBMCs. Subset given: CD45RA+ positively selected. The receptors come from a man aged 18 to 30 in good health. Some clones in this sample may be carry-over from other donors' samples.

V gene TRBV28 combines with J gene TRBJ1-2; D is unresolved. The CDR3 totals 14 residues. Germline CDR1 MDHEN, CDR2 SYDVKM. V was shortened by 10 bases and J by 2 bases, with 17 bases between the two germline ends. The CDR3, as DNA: TGTGCCACCTCAGGACCCAGATTAAACTATGGCTACACCTTC. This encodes CATSGPRLNYGYTF.

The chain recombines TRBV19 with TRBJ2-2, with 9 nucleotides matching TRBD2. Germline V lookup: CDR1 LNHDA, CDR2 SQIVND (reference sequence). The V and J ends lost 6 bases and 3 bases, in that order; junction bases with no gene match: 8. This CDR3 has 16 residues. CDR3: CASSIIAGVYTGELFF. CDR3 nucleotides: TGTGCCAGTAGCATCATAGCGGGAGTGTACACCGGGGAGCTGTTTTTT.

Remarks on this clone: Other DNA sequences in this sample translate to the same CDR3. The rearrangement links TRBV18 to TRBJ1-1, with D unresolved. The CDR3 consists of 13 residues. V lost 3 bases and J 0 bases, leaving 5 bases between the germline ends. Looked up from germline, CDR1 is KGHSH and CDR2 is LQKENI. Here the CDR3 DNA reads TGTGCCAGCTCACCTCAGGTGAACACTGAAGCTTTCTTT. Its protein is CASSPQVNTEAFF.

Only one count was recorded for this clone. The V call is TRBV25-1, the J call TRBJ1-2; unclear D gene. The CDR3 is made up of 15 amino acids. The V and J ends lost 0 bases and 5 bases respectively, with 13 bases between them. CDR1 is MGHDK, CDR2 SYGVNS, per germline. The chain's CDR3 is CASSEYVGRSYGYTF. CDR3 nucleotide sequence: TGTGCCAGCAGTGAATATGTGGGTCGGAGTTATGGCTACACCTTC.

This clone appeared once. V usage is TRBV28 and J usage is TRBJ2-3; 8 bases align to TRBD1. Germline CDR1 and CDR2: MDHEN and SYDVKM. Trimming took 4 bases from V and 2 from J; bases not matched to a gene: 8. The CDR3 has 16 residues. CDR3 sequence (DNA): TGTGCCAGCAGTTCCGCCGGGACAGGATACACAGATACGCAGTATTTT. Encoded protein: CASSSAGTGYTDTQYF.

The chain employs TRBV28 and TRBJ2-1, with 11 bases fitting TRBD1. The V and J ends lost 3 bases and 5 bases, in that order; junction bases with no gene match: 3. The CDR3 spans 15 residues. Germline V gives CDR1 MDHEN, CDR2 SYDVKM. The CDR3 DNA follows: TGTGCCAGCAGTTTTGAGGGACAGGGGGACAATGAGCAGTTCTTC. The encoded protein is CASSFEGQGDNEQFF.

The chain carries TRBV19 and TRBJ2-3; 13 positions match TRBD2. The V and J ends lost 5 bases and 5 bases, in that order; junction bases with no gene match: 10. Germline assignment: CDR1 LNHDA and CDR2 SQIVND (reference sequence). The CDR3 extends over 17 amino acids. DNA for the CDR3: TGTGCCAGTAGTCTTCCGGGACTAGCGGGGTACGAAGATACGCAGTATTTT. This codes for CASSLPGLAGYEDTQYF.

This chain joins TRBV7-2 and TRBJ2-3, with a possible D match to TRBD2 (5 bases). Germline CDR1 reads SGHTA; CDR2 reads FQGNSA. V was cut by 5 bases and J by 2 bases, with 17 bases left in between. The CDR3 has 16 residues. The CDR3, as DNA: TGTGCCAGCAGCCCTCAAGGACTGATTATCACAGATACGCAGTATTTT. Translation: CASSPQGLIITDTQYF.

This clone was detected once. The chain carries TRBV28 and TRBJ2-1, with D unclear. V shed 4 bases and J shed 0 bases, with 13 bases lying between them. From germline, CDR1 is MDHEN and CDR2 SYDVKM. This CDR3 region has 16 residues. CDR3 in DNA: TGTGCCAGCAGTTCCCCGGCCGGTCGCTCCTACAATGAGCAGTTCTTC. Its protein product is CASSSPAGRSYNEQFF.

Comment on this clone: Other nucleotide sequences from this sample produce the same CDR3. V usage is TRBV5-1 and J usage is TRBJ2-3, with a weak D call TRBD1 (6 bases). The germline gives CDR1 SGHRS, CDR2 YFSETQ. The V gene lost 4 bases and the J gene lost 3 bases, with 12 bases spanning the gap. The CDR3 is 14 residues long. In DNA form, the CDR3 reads TGCGCCAGCAGCCTACAGGGCCGAACAGATACGCAGTATTTT. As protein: CASSLQGRTDTQYF.

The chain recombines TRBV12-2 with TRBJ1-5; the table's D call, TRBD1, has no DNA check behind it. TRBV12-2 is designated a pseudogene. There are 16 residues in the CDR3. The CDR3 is CASRFDPGTVNQPQHF. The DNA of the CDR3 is TGTGCAAGTCGCTTTGATCCTGGGACAGTCAATCAGCCCCAGCATTTT.

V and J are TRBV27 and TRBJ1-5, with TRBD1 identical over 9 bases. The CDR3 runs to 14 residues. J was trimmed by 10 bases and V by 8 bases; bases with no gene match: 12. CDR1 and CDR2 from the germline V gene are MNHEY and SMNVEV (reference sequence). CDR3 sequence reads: CASGTGTGTIPQHF. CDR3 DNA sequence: TGTGCCAGCGGAACCGGGACAGGGACTATCCCCCAGCATTTT.

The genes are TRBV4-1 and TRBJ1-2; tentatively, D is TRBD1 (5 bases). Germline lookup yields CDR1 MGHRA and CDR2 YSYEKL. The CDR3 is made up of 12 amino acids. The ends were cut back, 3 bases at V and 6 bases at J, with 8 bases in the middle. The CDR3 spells CASSQTDNGYTF. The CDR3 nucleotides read TGCGCCAGCAGCCAGACGGACAATGGCTACACCTTC.

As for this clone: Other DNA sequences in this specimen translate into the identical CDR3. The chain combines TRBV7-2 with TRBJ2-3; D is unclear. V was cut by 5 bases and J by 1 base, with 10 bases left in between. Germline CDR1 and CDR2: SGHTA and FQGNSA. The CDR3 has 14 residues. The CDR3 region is CASSPSRGTDTQYF. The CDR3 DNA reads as TGTGCCAGCAGCCCTTCTAGGGGCACAGATACGCAGTATTTT.

The CDR3 loop reads CASSPRQGVDEQYF. CDR3 DNA: TGCGCCAGCAGCCCTAGACAGGGGGTGGACGAGCAGTACTTC. J is TRBJ2-7 and V is TRBV5-1; the match to TRBD1 covers 9 bases. CDR1 and CDR2 from the germline V gene are SGHRS and YFSETQ. The CDR3 totals 14 residues. V lost 4 bases to trimming and J lost 5 bases; unmatched junction nucleotides: 7.

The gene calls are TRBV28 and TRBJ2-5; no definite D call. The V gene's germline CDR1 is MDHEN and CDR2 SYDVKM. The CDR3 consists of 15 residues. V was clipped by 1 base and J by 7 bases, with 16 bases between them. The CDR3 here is CASSLSRGKGVTQYF. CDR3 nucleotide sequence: TGTGCCAGCAGTTTATCCCGAGGCAAGGGTGTGACCCAGTACTTC.

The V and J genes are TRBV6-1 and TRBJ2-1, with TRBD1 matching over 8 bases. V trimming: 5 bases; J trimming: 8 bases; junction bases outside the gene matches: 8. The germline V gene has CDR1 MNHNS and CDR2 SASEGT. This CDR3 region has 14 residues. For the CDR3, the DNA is TGTGCCAGCAGTCTAGGACAGGGACCTTATGAGCAGTTCTTC. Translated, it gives CASSLGQGPYEQFF.

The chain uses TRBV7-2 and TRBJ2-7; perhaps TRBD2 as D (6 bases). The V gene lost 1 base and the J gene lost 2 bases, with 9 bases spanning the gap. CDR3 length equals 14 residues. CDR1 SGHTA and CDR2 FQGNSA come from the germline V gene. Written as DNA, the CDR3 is TGTGCCAGCAGCTTAGGGACTAACCCCTACGAGCAGTACTTC. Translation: CASSLGTNPYEQYF.

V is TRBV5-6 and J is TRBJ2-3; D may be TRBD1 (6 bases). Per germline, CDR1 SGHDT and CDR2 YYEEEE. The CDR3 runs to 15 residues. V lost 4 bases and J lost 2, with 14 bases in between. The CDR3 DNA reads TGTGCCAGCAGCCACCCCACAGGGAACACAGATACGCAGTATTTT. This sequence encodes CASSHPTGNTDTQYF.

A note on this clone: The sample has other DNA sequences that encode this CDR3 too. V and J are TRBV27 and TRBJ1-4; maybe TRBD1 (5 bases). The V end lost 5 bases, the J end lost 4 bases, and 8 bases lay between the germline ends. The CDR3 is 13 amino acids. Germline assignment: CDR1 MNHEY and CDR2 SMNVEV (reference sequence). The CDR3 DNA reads TGTGCCAGCAGTAAAAGGGGTAATGAAAAACTGTTTTTT. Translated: CASSKRGNEKLFF. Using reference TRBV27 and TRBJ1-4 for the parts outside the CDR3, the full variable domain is EAQVTQNPRYLITVTGKKLTVTCSQNMNHEYMSWYRQDPGLGLRQIYYSMNVEVTDKGDVPEGYKVSRKEKRNFPLILESPSPNQTSLYFCASSKRGNEKLFFGSGTQLSVL.